Described below is a single T cell receptor (beta chain) sequence and its context. The clone's antigen remains unknown. Base-call qualities are not available, and no considerably larger clone is one nucleotide away. The sample contains more than one DNA sequence encoding this CDR3. TCRbeta CDR3 regions were amplified from genomic DNA using the immunoSEQ Assay, a bias-controlled multiplex PCR. The published analysis was carried out like this. The number of nucleated cells in each sample was estimated by amplification of reference gene primers within the assay. To quantify the absolute abundance of each unique TCRbeta CDR3 rearrangement, sequence reads were collapsed and filtered. For each sample, productive Simpson clonality was calculated as the square root of Simpson's diversity index over productive rearrangements. TCRdb obtained this table from immuneACCESS and retained in-frame rearrangements with V and J assigned. These tables miss some clones; where compared with another copy, unresolved V genes account for less than half of the shortfall, and the remainder is unexplained. Clone size and the V and J calls come from that table; the DNA yielded D and trimming. Counted in this sample were approximately 250,000 clones; approximately 86% of them appeared once. About 8.6% of the sample is taken by the ten largest.

The collaborating institutions used their own protocols to collect whole blood in K2EDTA tubes. For TCRbeta analysis, collaborators shipped samples as frozen whole blood, isolated PBMCs, or DNA extracted from either of those sample types. Taken from the germline V gene, the CDR1 and CDR2 loops are SGHRS and YFSETQ. The CDR3, cysteine through phenylalanine, is 14 amino acids long. Only the CDR3 DNA stays, 42 bases, in frame from base 1. Trimmed from V: 4 bases; trimmed from J: 5 bases; junction bases lacking a gene match: 4. This sample is drawn from a study of blood T cell repertoires in COVID-19 (dated by TCRdb to 2020 to 2021). Some background on the complete study: Samples covering the acute and convalescent phases of COVID-19 were provided by collaborators in the United States, Italy and Spain. The material from the prospective study consisted of cDNA or gDNA derived from T cells, B-cell-depleted T cells, or PBMCs. Subjects who had been exposed to COVID-19, were actively infected with it, or had recovered from it provided the deeply sampled blood TCRbeta repertoires that made up the dataset. A freely available public database, intended as a resource for researchers studying the immune response to SARS-CoV-2, is where the repertoires were released. Samples were obtained from the ongoing ImmuneRACE study (first 160 participants) and from some 1,300 subjects provided by 6 global collaborators. A de-identified subject ID, COVID-19 status, age in years and sex were almost always included in the sample metadata. Where HLA class I and class II types were available, the types were taken from metadata supplied by the sample provider, not from assay-based typing. Broader findings and caveats from the paper: How much clinical and demographic metadata was included differed by source and by participant, and the metadata was provided uncurated.

Recombination joined TRBV5-1 with TRBJ2-3; the central 10 bases match TRBD2. Sequenced input: peripheral blood. This clonotype was obtained from a man aged 35 to 55 with active or convalescent COVID-19. The encoded CDR3 is CASSLGLAEDTQYF. DNA sequence: TGCGCCAGCAGCCTAGGACTAGCGGAAGATACGCAGTATTTT.